This T cell receptor (beta chain) was captured in a study of T cell changes during pregnancy in multiple sclerosis. The method was immunoSEQ multiplex PCR; TCRdb's version includes in-frame clones alone and lacks a portion of them. The sample lists about 31,000 clones, approximately 94% occurring once. This clone was picked up one time. CDR1 SGHNT and CDR2 YYREEE come from the germline V gene (reference sequence). The CDR3 is 13 amino acids. The V gene lost 0 bases and the J gene lost 6 bases, with 7 bases spanning the gap. The J gene is TRBJ2-1, the V gene TRBV5-4, with D uncertain. This specimen consisted of CD4+ T cells from peripheral blood mononuclear cells, obtained in the second trimester of pregnancy. This clonotype was obtained from a female donor with multiple sclerosis, enrolled in a pregnancy study. The DNA of the CDR3 is TGTGCCAGCAGCTTGGTGTCGCGCAATGAGCAGTTCTTC. This encodes CASSLVSRNEQFF.